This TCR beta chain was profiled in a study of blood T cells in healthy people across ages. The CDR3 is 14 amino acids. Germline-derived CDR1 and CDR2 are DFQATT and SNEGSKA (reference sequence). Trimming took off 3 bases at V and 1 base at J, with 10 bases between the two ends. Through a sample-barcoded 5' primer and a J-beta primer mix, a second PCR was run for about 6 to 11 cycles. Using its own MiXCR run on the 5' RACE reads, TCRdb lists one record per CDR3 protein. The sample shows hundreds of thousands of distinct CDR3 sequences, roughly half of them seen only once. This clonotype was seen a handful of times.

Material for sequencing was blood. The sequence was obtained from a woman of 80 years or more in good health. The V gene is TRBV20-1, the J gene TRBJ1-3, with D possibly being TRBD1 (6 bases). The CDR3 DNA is TGCAGTGCTAGTGCCCAGGGGTCTGGAAACACCATATATTTT. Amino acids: CSASAQGSGNTIYF.